This TCR beta chain was captured by sequencing in a study of tumor and adjacent non-tumor tissue in lung cancer. TCRbeta libraries were built with three rounds of nested PCR, modified from ARM-PCR. TCRdb recomputed calls from the multiplex PCR reads with MiXCR, one row per CDR3 protein. Among approximately 120,000 distinct CDR3 sequences listed, about 61% were seen once. The CDR3 runs to 11 residues. Germline loops: CDR1 MDHEN, CDR2 SYDVKM. V dropped 6 bases and J dropped 12 bases, with 12 bases sitting between them. This sample's RNA came from whole unsorted tissue. This non-tumor lung sample came from over 3 cm beyond the tumor edge.

The sequenced material came from distant non-tumor lung tissue. The sequence came from a man between 60 and 70 years old with non-small cell lung cancer. This chain uses TRBV28 with TRBJ2-4; possibly TRBD2 for D (6 bases). CDR3 DNA sequence: TGTGCCAGCAGCCCGGAGGGGCGTCAGTACTTC. Protein product: CASSPEGRQYF.